This TCR beta chain stems from a study of OX40 agonist ivuxolimab in advanced cancers. At the level of the whole study: Ivuxolimab was an agonistic, fully human IgG2 monoclonal antibody directed against OX40 (CD134), a costimulatory receptor. Intravenous ivuxolimab was administered to patients every 2 weeks at six dose levels: 0.01, 0.1, 0.3, 1.5, 3 and 10 mg/kg. Of the approximately 50 patients in dose escalation, some 19 had hepatocellular carcinoma, about 15 had melanoma, 9 had renal cell carcinoma and 9 had head and neck cancer. A male proportion of almost 85% and a mean age of around 60 years, ranging from roughly 23 to 79, were recorded for the dose-escalation cohort. Patients were allowed to have had prior anti-PD-1, anti-PD-L1 or anti-CTLA-4 therapy, and around two fifths of the dose-escalation patients had been treated with checkpoint inhibitors. Partial responses were achieved by three dose-escalation patients, of whom one had hepatocellular carcinoma and two had cutaneous melanoma. Peripheral TCRbeta sequencing aimed to test whether ivuxolimab altered TCR sequence diversity and caused clonal T-cell expansion. The monotherapy dose-escalation portion (N ≈ 50 patients) of the phase I ivuxolimab trial is reported in the paper.

The V and J ends are trimmed by 7 bases and 2 bases, leaving 3 bases between them. Including the terminal cysteine and phenylalanine, the CDR3 comprises 11 residues. Just the 33-base CDR3 DNA is kept, in frame starting at base 1. Reading the germline V gene gives CDR1 MDHEN and CDR2 SYDVKM. The trial excluded patients who had a history of autoimmune disease or who were on systemic immunosuppression. Peripheral blood for TCR sequencing was drawn from every dose cohort at baseline, at cycle 4 day 1 and at cycle 7 day 1. The samples were taken from a phase I, first-in-human, multicenter, open-label dose-escalation trial of ivuxolimab. Adults with locally advanced or metastatic melanoma, renal cell carcinoma, hepatocellular carcinoma or head and neck squamous cell carcinoma were enrolled in the trial. Before TCR sequencing, CD4+ T cells and CD8+ T cells from peripheral blood were sorted into separate populations.

Genomic DNA was extracted from sorted cells for sequencing of the TCRbeta CDR3 region. The immunoSEQ Assay was used for sequencing of TCRbeta CDR3 regions. TCRdb took over this immuneACCESS table, retaining in-frame rearrangements with V and J assigned. Such tables are incomplete; in checked studies, under half of the missing clones stem from an unresolved V gene, and the remainder is unexplained. The sample has approximately 100,000 clones on record, about nine tenths of them singletons. Clones ranked in the top ten supply 0.31% of the sample. Overall results and qualifications from the work: Low levels of normalized T-cell clonal expansion were also shown by some nonresponding patients. The antigen specificity of the clonally expanded peripheral T cells was not determined. In partial responders in the 0.1-3.0 mg/kg groups, normalized peripheral clonal expansion was found to be among the lowest, especially among CD8+ T cells. At doses of 0.1 to 3.0 mg/kg, clonal expansion of both CD4+ and CD8+ T cells in blood was seen between baseline and week 6. After ivuxolimab, expanded clones were on average more numerous among CD8+ T cells than among CD4+ T cells.

With regard to this clone: Its target antigen remains unknown. Per-nucleotide qualities are absent, and no much larger clonotype sits a single base away.

The clonotype comes from an adult with an advanced solid tumor such as melanoma, head and neck, liver or kidney cancer. The material was CD4+ or CD8+ T cells sorted from blood, obtained in a trial of the OX40 agonist ivuxolimab. The chain is assembled from TRBV28 and TRBJ1-5; no D segment can be confidently identified. The nucleotide sequence reads as follows: TGTGCCAGCAAAGGCAATCAGCCCCAGCATTTT. Its coded protein is CASKGNQPQHF.